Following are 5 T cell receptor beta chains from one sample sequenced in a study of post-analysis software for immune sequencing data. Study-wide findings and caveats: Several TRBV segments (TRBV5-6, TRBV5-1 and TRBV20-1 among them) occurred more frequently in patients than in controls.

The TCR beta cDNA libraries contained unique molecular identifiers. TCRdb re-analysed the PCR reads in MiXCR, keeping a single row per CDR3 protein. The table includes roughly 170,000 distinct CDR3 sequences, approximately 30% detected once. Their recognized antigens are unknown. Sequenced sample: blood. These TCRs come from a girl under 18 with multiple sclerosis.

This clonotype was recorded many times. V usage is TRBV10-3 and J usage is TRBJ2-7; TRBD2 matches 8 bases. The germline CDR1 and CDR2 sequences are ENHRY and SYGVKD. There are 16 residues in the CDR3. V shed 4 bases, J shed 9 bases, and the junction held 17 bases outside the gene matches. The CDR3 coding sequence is TGTGCCATCAGTGTTTCCAGCGGGAGACCCGGCGAGCGGCAGTACTTC. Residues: CAISVSSGRPGERQYF.

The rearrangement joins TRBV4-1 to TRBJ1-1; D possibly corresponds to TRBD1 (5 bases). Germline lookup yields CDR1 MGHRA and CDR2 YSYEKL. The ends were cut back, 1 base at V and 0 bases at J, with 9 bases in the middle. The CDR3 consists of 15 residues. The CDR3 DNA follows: TGCGCCAGCAGCCAAGGTGGGACCATGAACACTGAAGCTTTCTTT. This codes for CASSQGGTMNTEAFF.

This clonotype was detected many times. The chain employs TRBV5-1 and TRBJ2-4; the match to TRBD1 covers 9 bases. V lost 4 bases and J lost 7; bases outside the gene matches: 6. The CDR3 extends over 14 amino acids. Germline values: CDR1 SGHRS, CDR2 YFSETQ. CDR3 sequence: CASSPGTGWNIQYF. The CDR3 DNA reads TGCGCCAGCAGCCCGGGGACAGGGTGGAACATTCAGTACTTC. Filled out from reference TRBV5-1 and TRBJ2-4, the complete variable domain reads KAGVTQTPRYLIKTRGQQVTLSCSPISGHRSVSWYQQTPGQGLQFLFEYFSETQRNKGNFPGRFSGRQFSNSRSEMNVSTLELGDSALYLCASSPGTGWNIQYFGAGTRLSVL.

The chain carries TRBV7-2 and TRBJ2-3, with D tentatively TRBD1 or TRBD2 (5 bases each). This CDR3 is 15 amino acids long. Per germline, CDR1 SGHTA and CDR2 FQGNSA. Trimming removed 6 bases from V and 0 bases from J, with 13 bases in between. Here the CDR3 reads CASRAGASSTDTQYF. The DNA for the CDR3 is TGTGCCAGCAGGGCCGGGGCCTCTAGCACAGATACGCAGTATTTT.

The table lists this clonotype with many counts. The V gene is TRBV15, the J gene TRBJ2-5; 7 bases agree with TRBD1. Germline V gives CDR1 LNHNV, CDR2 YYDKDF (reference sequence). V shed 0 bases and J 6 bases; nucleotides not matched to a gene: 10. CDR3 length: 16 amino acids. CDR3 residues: CATSRDPTGVGKTQYF. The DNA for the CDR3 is TGTGCCACCAGCAGAGATCCAACAGGGGTGGGGAAGACCCAGTACTTC.